This T cell receptor beta chain was retrieved from a study of T cell responses to AZD1222 COVID-19 vaccine. General observations from the study: Recipients of AZD1222 seropositive at baseline numbered only 5 to 7. Spike-specific TCR breadth and depth rose after two AZD1222 doses. Most donors were white British, females outnumbered males, and clonal diversity was possibly underestimated.

Remarks on this clone: Its target is not known.

Here immunoSEQ multiplex PCR was the method, and the copy in TCRdb shows in-frame clones only, minus some. The top ten clones hold less than 6.5% of a sample with some 88,000 clones, roughly nine tenths of them seen once. The sequence derives from an adult in good health. Specimen: peripheral blood, collected on day 0 of AZD1222 vaccination.

CDR3 loop: CASSADGGRSYTF. As DNA, the CDR3 is TGTGCCAGCAGTGCCGACGGGGGACGGAGCTACACCTTC. V gene TRBV28 combines with J gene TRBJ1-2, with a possible D match to TRBD1 (5 bases). This CDR3 spans 13 amino acids. CDR1 is MDHEN, CDR2 SYDVKM, per germline. Trimming took off 5 bases at V and 9 bases at J, with 16 bases between the two ends.